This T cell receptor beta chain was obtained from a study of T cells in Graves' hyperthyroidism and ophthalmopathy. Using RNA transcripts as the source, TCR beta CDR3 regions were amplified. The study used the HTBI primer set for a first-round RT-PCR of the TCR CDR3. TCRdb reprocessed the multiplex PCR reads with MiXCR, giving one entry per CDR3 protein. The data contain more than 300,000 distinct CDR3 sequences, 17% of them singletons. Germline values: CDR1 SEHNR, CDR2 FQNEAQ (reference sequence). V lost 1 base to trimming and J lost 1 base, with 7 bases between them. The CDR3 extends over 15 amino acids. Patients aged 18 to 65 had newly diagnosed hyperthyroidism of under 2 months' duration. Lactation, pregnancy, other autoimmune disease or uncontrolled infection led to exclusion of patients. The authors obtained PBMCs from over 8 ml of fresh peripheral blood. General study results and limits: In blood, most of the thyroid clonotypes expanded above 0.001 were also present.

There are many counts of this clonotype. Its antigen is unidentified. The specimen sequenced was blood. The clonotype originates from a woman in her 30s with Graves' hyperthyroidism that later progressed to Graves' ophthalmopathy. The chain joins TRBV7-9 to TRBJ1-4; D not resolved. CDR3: CASSLGRGTNEKLFF. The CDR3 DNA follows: TGTGCCAGCAGCTTAGGGCGGGGAACTAATGAAAAACTGTTTTTT.